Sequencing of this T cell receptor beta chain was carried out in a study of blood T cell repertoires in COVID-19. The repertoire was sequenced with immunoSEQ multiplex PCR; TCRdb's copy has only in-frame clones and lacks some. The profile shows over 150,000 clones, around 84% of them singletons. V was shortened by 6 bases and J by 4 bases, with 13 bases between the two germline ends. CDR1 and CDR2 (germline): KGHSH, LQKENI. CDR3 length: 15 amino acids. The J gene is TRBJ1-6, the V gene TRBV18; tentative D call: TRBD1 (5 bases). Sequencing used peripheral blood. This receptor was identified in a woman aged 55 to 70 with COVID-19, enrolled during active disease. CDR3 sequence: CASSPAPGYNSPLHF. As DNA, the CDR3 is TGTGCCAGCTCCCCCGCCCCAGGGTATAATTCACCCCTCCACTTT. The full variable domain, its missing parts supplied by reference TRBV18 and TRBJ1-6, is NAGVMQNPRHLVRRRGQEARLRCSPMKGHSHVYWYRQLPEEGLKFMVYLQKENIIDESGMPKERFSAEFPKEGPSILRIQQVVRGDSAAYFCASSPAPGYNSPLHFGNGTRLTVT.